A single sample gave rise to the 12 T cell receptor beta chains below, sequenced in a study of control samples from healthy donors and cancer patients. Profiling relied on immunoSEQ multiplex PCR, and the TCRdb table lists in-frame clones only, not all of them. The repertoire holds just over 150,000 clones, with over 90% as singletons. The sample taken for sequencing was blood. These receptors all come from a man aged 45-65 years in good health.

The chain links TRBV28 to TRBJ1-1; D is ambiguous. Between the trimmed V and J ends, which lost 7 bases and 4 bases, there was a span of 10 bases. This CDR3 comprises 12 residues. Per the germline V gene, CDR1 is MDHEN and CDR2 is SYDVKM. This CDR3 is CASKDPGTEAFF. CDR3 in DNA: TGTGCCAGCAAAGACCCCGGCACTGAAGCTTTCTTT.

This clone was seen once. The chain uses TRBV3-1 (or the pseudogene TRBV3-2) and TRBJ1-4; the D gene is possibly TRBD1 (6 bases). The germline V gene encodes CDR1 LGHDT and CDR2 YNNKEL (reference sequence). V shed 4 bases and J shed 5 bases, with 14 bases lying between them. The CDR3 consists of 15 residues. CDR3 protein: CASSLKTGQNEKLFF. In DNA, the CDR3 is TGTGCCAGCAGCCTCAAGACAGGACAAAATGAAAAACTGTTTTTT.

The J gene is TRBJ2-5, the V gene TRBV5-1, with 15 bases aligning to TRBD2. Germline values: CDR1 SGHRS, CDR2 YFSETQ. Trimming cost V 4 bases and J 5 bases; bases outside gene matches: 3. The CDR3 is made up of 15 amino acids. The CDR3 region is CASSRTSGRAETQYF. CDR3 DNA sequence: TGCGCCAGCAGCAGGACTAGCGGGAGGGCGGAGACCCAGTACTTC.

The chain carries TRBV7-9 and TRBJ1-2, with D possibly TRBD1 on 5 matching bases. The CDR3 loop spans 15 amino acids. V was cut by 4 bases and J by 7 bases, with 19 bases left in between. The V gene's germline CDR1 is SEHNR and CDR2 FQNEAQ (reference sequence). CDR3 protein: CASSYTGLLRGGYTF. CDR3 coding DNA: TGTGCCAGCAGCTACACGGGGCTGCTGCGGGGTGGCTACACCTTC.

CDR3 region: CASSVGRGPIYEQYF. CDR3 DNA: TGTGCCAGCAGCGTTGGGCGGGGGCCGATCTACGAGCAGTACTTC. The chain employs TRBV5-4 and TRBJ2-7; tentatively, D is TRBD2 (7 bases). In germline, CDR1 is SGHNT, CDR2 YYREEE (reference sequence). This CDR3 is 15 amino acids long. V lost 4 bases, J lost 3 bases, and 17 bases lay in between.

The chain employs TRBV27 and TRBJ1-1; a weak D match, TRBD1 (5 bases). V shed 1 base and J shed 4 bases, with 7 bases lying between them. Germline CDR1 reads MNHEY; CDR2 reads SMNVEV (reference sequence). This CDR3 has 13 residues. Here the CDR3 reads CASSLYGGTEAFF. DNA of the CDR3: TGTGCCAGCAGTTTATACGGGGGCACTGAAGCTTTCTTT.

The DNA of the CDR3 is TGCAGCACCAACAGGCCCTACCGAGGGAATGAGCAGTTCTTC. This gives the protein CSTNRPYRGNEQFF. The chain recombines TRBV29-1 with TRBJ2-1; D tentatively fits TRBD1 or TRBD2 (5 bases each). The CDR3 is 14 amino acids. CDR1 SQVTM and CDR2 ANQGSEA come from the germline V gene. V lost 8 bases and J 7 bases, leaving 21 bases between the germline ends.

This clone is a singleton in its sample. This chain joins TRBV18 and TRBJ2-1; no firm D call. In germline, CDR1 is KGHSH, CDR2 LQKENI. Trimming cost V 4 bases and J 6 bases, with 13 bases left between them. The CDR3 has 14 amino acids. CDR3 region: CASSLILAGNEQFF. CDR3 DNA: TGTGCCAGCTCACTGATCCTGGCAGGCAATGAGCAGTTCTTC.

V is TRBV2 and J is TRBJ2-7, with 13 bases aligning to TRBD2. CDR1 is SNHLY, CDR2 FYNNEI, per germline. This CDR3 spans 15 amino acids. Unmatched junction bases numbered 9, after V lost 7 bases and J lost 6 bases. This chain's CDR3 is CASTPGTSGIGEQYF. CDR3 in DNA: TGTGCCAGCACCCCCGGGACTAGCGGGATCGGCGAGCAGTACTTC.

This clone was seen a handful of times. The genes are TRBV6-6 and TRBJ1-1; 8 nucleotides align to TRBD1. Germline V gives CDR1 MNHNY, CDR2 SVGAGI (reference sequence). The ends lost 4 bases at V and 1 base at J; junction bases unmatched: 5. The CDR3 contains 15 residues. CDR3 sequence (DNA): TGTGCCAGCAGTTTGTTCGGACAGGGGAACACTGAAGCTTTCTTT. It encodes CASSLFGQGNTEAFF.

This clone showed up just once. The CDR3 here is CASSQDTGGTEAFF. The DNA of the CDR3 is TGCGCCAGCAGCCAAGATACGGGTGGGACTGAAGCTTTCTTT. The chain joins TRBV4-1 to TRBJ1-1, with no clear D. Germline loops: CDR1 MGHRA, CDR2 YSYEKL. Between the trimmed V and J ends, which lost 0 bases and 5 bases, there was a span of 10 bases. This CDR3 has 14 amino acids.

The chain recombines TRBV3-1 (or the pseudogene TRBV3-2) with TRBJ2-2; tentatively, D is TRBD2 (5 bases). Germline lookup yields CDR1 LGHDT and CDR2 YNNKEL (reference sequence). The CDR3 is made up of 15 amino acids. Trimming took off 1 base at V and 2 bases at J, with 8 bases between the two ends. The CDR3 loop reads CASSQVTTNTGELFF. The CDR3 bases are TGTGCCAGCAGCCAAGTGACTACTAACACCGGGGAGCTGTTTTTT.